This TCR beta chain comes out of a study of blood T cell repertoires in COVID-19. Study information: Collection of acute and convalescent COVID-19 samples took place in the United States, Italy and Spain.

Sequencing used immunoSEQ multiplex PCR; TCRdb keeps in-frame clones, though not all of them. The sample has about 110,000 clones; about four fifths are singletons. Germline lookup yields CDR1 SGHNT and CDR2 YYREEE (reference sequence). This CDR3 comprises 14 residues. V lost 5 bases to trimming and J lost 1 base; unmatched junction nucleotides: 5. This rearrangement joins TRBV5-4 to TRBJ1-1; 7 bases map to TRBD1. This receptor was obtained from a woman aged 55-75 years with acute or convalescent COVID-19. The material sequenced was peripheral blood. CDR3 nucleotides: TGTGCCAGCAGGGGACAGAGGGCGAACACTGAAGCTTTCTTT. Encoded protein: CASRGQRANTEAFF.